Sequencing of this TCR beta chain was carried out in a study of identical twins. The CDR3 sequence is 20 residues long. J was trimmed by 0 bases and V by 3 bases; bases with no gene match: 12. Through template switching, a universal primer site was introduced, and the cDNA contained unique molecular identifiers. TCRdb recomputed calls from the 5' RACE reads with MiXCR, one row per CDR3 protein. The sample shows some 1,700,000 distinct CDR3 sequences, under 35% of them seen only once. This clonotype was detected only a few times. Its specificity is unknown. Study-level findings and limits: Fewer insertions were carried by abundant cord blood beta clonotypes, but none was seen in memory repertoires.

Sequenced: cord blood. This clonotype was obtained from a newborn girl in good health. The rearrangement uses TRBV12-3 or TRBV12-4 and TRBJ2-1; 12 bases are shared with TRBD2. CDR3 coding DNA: TGTGCCAGCAGTTTCATATTCCTAGCGGGGGGGACCTCCTCCTACAATGAGCAGTTCTTC. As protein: CASSFIFLAGGTSSYNEQFF.